Listed below are T cell receptor beta chains from one sample, sequenced in a study of T-cell reconstitution after alpha-beta-depleted transplantation in children. TCRdb used MiXCR to reprocess the PCR reads, holding one entry per CDR3 protein. Of about 150,000 distinct CDR3 sequences in the sample, roughly 10% were seen once. This sample comprised PBMCs, obtained before TCRalphabeta/CD19-depleted stem cell transplant. All receptors derive from a boy aged 2-9 years with acute myeloid leukemia, due to receive a stem cell transplant. Both conserved end residues are part of each CDR3. The D gene is left open where the match is weak. Rows give clone size only sometimes, using once, few, many, or a class for an expanded clone.

abundance	v_gene	len	d_gene	j_gene	CDR3nt	CDR3aa
many	TRBV12-3/TRBV12-4	16	TRBD2	TRBJ2-1	TGTGCCAGCAGTTCCCTACGGGGGGGTCTTTACAATGAGCATTTCTTC	CASSSLRGGLYNEHFF
-	TRBV5-1	16	-	TRBJ1-2	TGCGCCAGCAGCCCCCAAGGGATCCAGACTAACTATGGCTACACCTTC	CASSPQGIQTNYGYTF
many	TRBV9	17	-	TRBJ1-4	TGTGCCAGCAGCACCTCTAGCGGGGGCAGACAAGATGAAAAACTGTTTTTT	CASSTSSGGRQDEKLFF
many	TRBV20-1	10	-	TRBJ2-7	TGCAGTGCTAGAGCCCCCGAGCAGTACTTC	CSARAPEQYF
many	TRBV18	15	-	TRBJ2-1	TGTGCCAGCTCACCACAGGGTTCCTATTTGCATGAGCAGTTCTTC	CASSPQGSYLHEQFF
many	TRBV18	17	TRBD1	TRBJ2-2	TGTGCCAGCTCACCGAACAACCAAGGACAGGGTCTTACGGAGCTGTTTTTT	CASSPNNQGQGLTELFF
many	TRBV5-4	15	TRBD2	TRBJ2-5	TGTGCCAGCAGCTTGGGACTAGCGCGCGCAGAGATCCAGTACTTC	CASSLGLARAEIQYF
many	TRBV5-1	15	TRBD2	TRBJ2-7	TGCGCCAGCAGAGTTTTGAGCGGGAGCGGCTACGAGCAGTACTTC	CASRVLSGSGYEQYF
many	TRBV29-1	13	-	TRBJ2-3	TGCAGCGTTGACGGCCCTGGTACAGATACGCAGTATTTT	CSVDGPGTDTQYF
many	TRBV5-1	14	-	TRBJ2-1	TGCGCCAGCAGCCGTTGGCTTCAAGACAATGAGCAGTTCTTC	CASSRWLQDNEQFF
many	TRBV28	14	-	TRBJ1-1	TGTGCCAGCAGTCTCATTCAGACAGAAACTGAAGCTTTCTTT	CASSLIQTETEAFF
many	TRBV29-1	13	-	TRBJ2-2	TGCAGCGGAACCTTACAGGGTACCGGGGAGCTGTTTTTT	CSGTLQGTGELFF
-	TRBV5-4	15	-	TRBJ2-2	TGTGCCAGCAAGGCAGGGGAGTTTAACACCGGGGAGCTGTTTTTT	CASKAGEFNTGELFF
few	TRBV30	15	TRBD2	TRBJ2-3	TGTGCCTGGAGTGCCCTAGCGGGAGGGACAGATACGCAGTATTTT	CAWSALAGGTDTQYF